This T cell receptor (beta chain) comes out of a study of shared clonotypes between healthy human individuals. Study-wide results and caveats: Non-shared clonotypes showed lower generation probabilities than clonotypes common to all four donors.

Only in-frame clones appear in the TCRdb table, and some are missing; sequencing was by immunoSEQ multiplex PCR. The sample shows 500,000 or so clones, about 96% of them seen only once. This clone occurred once. Its antigen is undetermined. Input material: naive CD4+ T cells sorted from blood. Subset meaning: CD45RA+ positively selected. The clonotype comes from a woman in her twenties or thirties in good health.

The DNA of the CDR3 is TGTGCCAGCAGCCAAGAGGAAGGGTGGCCCTCTGGAAACACCATATATTTT. It specifies CASSQEEGWPSGNTIYF. The gene calls are TRBV4-2 and TRBJ1-3; no clear D. The germline gives CDR1 LGHNA, CDR2 YNFKEQ. This CDR3 has 17 residues. The V and J ends lost 0 bases and 0 bases respectively, with 12 bases between them.